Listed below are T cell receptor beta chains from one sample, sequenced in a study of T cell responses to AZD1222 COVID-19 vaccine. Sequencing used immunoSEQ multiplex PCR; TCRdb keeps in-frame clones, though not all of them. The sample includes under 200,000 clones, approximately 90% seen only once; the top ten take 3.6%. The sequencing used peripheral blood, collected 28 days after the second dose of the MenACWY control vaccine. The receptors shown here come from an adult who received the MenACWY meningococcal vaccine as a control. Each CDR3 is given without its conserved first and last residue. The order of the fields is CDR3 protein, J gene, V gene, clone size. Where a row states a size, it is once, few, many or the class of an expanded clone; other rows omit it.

CDR3aa: AWSVSSGGAFSPGELF
j_gene: TRBJ2-2
v_gene: TRBV30
abundance: .

CDR3aa: ASSYLAGPGEQY
j_gene: TRBJ2-7
v_gene: TRBV6-5
abundance: .

CDR3aa: ASSLGLAEATGELF
j_gene: TRBJ2-2
v_gene: TRBV13
abundance: .

CDR3aa: ASSQSATGGFDGYT
j_gene: TRBJ1-2
v_gene: TRBV16
abundance: .

CDR3aa: ASSFRQGRGQPQH
j_gene: TRBJ1-5
v_gene: TRBV7-6
abundance: once

CDR3aa: ASRQGQGGGYT
j_gene: TRBJ1-2
v_gene: TRBV12-3/TRBV12-4
abundance: .

CDR3aa: ASSDGGTSGNTIY
j_gene: TRBJ1-3
v_gene: TRBV2
abundance: .

CDR3aa: ASSLSRDYGYT
j_gene: TRBJ1-2
v_gene: TRBV11-2
abundance: .

CDR3aa: AWSFDYSGNTIY
j_gene: TRBJ1-3
v_gene: TRBV30
abundance: .

CDR3aa: AWRRYGPSIQETQY
j_gene: TRBJ2-5
v_gene: TRBV30
abundance: .

CDR3aa: ASSQYTGELF
j_gene: TRBJ2-2
v_gene: TRBV3-1/TRBV3-2
abundance: .

CDR3aa: ASSLVLAGVTDTQY
j_gene: TRBJ2-3
v_gene: TRBV11-3
abundance: .

CDR3aa: ASSPQTGINTEAF
j_gene: TRBJ1-1
v_gene: TRBV5-5
abundance: .

CDR3aa: ASSHDAGVTEAF
j_gene: TRBJ1-1
v_gene: TRBV5-1
abundance: .

CDR3aa: ASSPGWRETQY
j_gene: TRBJ2-5
v_gene: TRBV5-1
abundance: .

CDR3aa: ASSVQGLGGYT
j_gene: TRBJ1-2
v_gene: TRBV9
abundance: .

CDR3aa: ASSVLGGRARNNEQF
j_gene: TRBJ2-1
v_gene: TRBV5-1
abundance: .

CDR3aa: ASSMTGTQPQH
j_gene: TRBJ1-5
v_gene: TRBV19
abundance: .

CDR3aa: ASQMRQGSYEQY
j_gene: TRBJ2-7
v_gene: TRBV5-1
abundance: .